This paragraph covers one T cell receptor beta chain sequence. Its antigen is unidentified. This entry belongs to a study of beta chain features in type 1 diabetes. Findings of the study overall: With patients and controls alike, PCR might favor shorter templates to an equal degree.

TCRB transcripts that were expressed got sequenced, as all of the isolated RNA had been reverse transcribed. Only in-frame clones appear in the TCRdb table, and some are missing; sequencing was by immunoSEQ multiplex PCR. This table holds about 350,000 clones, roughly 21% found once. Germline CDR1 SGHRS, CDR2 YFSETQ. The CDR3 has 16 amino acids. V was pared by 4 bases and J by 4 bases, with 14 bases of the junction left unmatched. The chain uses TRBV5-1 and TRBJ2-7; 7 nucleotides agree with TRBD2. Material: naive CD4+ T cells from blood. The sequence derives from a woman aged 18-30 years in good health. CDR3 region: CASSPTGTGGRYEQYF. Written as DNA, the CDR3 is TGCGCCAGCAGCCCGACCGGGACGGGGGGAAGGTACGAGCAGTACTTC. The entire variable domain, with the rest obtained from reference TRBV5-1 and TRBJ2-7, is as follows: KAGVTQTPRYLIKTRGQQVTLSCSPISGHRSVSWYQQTPGQGLQFLFEYFSETQRNKGNFPGRFSGRQFSNSRSEMNVSTLELGDSALYLCASSPTGTGGRYEQYFGPGTRLTVT.